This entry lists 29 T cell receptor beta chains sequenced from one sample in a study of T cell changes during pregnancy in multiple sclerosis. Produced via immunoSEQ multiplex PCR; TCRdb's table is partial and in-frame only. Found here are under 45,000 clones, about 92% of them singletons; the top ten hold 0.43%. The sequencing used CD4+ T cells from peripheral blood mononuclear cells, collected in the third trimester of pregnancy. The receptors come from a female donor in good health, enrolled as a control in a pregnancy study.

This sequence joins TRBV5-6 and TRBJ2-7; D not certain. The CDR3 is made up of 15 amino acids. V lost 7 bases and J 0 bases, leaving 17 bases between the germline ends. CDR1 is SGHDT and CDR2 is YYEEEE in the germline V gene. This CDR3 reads CASCLCFHSSYEQYF. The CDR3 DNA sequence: TGTGCCAGCTGTCTATGCTTCCATAGCTCCTACGAGCAGTACTTC.

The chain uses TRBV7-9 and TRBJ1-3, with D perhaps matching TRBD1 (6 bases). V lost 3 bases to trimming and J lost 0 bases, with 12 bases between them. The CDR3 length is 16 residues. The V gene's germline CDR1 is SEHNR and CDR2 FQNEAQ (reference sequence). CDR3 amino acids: CASSFRGRGSGNTIYF. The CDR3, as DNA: TGTGCCAGCAGCTTTAGAGGCAGGGGCTCTGGAAACACCATATATTTT.

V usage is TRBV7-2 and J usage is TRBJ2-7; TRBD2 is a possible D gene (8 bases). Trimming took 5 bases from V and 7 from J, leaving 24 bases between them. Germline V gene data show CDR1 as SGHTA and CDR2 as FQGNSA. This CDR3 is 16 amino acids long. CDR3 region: CASSTTRGGPRGEQYF. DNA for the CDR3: TGTGCCAGCAGCACCACCCGCGGGGGGCCCAGGGGGGAGCAGTACTTC.

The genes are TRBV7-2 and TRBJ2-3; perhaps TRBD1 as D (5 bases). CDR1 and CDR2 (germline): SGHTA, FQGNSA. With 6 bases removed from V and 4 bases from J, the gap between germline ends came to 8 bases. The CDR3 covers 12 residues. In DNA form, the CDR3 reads TGTGCCAGCAGAGGGGCGGCAGATACGCAGTATTTT. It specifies CASRGAADTQYF.

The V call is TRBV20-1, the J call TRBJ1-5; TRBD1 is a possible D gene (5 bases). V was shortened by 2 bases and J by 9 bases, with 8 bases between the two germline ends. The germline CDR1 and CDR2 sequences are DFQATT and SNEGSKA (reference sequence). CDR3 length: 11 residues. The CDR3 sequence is CSARQGLPQHF. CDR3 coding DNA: TGCAGTGCTAGACAGGGCTTGCCCCAGCATTTT.

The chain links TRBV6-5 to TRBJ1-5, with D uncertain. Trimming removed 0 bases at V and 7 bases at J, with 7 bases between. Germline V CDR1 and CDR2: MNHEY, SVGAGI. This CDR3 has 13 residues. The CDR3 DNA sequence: TGTGCCAGCAGTTACTCGAGTCCCCAGCCCCAGCATTTT. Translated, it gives CASSYSSPQPQHF.

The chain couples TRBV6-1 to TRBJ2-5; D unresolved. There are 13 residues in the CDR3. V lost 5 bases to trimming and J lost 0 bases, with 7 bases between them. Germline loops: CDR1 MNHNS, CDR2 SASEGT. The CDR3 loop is CASSRQNQETQYF. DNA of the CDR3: TGTGCCAGCAGTCGTCAGAACCAAGAGACCCAGTACTTC.

This CDR3 is CASSPREGVLYGYTF. The CDR3 coding sequence is TGTGCCAGCAGTCCCCGGGAGGGGGTACTCTATGGCTACACCTTC. The chain has TRBV6-1 and TRBJ1-2; D perhaps matches TRBD1 (6 bases). The germline V and J ends were trimmed by 5 bases and 4 bases, with 17 bases remaining between them. Germline values: CDR1 MNHNS, CDR2 SASEGT. CDR3 length equals 15 residues.

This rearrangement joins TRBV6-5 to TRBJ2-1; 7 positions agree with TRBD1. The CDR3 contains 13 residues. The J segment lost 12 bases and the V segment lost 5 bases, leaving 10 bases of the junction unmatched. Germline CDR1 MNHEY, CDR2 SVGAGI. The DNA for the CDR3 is TGTGCCAGCAGTCCACAGACAGGGTTTGGGCAGTTCTTC. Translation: CASSPQTGFGQFF.

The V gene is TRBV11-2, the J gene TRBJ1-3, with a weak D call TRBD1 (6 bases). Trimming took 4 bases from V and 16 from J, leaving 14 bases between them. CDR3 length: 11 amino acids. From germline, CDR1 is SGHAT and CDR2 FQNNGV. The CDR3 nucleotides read TGTGCCAGCAGCTCTTGGACAGATACTTATTTT. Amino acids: CASSSWTDTYF.

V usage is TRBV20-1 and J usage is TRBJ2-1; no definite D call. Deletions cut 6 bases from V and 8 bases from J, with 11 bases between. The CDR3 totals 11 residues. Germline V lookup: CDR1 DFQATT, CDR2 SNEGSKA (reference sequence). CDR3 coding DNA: TGCAGTGCGCCCTCCCTAGATGAGCAGTTCTTC. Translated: CSAPSLDEQFF.

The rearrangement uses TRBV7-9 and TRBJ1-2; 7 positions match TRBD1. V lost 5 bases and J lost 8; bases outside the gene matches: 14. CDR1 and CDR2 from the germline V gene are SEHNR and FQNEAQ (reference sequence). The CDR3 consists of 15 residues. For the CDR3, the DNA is TGTGCCAGCAGCCCCCCAAAGGGGGCCGTGGGCGGCTACACCTTC. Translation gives CASSPPKGAVGGYTF.

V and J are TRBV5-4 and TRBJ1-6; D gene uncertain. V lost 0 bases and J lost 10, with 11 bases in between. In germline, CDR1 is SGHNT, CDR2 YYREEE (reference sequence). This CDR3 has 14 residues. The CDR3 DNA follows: TGTGCCAGCAGCTTGGCCGCGGGTGGATCACCCCTCCACTTT. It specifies CASSLAAGGSPLHF.

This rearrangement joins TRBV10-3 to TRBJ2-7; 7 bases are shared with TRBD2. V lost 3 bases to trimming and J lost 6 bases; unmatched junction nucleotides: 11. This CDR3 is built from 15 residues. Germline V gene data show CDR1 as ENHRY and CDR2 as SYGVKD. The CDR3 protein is CAISDSGRDLSEQYF. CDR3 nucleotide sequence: TGTGCCATCAGTGACAGTGGGAGGGATCTTTCCGAGCAGTACTTC.

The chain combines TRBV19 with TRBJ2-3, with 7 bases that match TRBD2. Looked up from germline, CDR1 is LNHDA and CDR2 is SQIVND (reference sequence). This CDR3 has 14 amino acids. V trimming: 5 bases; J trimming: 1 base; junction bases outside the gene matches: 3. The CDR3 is CASSSGGGTDTQYF. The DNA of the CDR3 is TGTGCCAGTAGTTCTGGGGGGGGCACAGATACGCAGTATTTT.

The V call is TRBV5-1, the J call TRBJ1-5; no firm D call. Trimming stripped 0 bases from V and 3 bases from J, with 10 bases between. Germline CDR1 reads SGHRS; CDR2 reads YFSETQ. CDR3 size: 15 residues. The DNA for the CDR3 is TGCGCCAGCAGCTTGGCATCAGGTTTCAATCAGCCCCAGCATTTT. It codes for CASSLASGFNQPQHF.

The CDR3 region is CASSRGHRDQPQHF. CDR3 DNA: TGTGCCAGCAGCAGGGGGCATAGGGATCAGCCCCAGCATTTT. The chain has TRBV28 and TRBJ1-5; 8 bases match TRBD1. The CDR3 extends over 14 amino acids. Germline trimming cut 6 bases from V and 5 bases from J; bases unmatched to any gene: 6. The V gene's germline CDR1 is MDHEN and CDR2 SYDVKM. Based on the CDR3 plus reference TRBV28 and TRBJ1-5, the full variable domain is DVKVTQSSRYLVKRTGEKVFLECVQDMDHENMFWYRQDPGLGLRLIYFSYDVKMKEKGDIPEGYSVSREKKERFSLILESASTNQTSMYLCASSRGHRDQPQHFGDGTRLSIL.

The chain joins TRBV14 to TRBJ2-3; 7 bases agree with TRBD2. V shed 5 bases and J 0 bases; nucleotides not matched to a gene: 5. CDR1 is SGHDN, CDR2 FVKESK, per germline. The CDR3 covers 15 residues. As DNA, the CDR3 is TGTGCCAGCAGCATTAGCGGGTCTAGCACAGATACGCAGTATTTT. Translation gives CASSISGSSTDTQYF.

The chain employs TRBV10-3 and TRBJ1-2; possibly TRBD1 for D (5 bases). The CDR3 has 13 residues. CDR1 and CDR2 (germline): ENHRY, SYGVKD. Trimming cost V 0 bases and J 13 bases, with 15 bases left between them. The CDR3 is CAISESGIRVGTF. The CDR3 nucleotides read TGTGCCATCAGTGAGTCGGGGATCAGGGTCGGCACCTTC.

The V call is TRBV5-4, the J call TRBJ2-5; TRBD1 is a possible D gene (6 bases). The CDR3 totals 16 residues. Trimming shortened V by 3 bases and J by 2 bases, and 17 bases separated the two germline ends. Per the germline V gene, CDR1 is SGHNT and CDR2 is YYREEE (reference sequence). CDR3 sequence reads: CASSSKSGQSQETQYF. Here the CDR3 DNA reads TGTGCCAGCAGCTCCAAATCGGGACAATCACAAGAGACCCAGTACTTC.

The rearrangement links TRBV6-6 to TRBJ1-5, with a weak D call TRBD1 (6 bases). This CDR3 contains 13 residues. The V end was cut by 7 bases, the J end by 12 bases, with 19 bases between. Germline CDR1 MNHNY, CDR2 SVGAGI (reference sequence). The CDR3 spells CASTRGGEPRQHF. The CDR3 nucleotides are TGTGCCAGCACTAGAGGGGGGGAGCCACGCCAGCATTTT.

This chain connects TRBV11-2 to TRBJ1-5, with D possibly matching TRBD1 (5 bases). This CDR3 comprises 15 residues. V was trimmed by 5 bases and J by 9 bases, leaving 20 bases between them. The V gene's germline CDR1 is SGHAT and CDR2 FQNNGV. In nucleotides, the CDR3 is TGTGCCAGCAGCCGTAGCGGGACCCCGCCAAGGCCCCAGCATTTT. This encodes CASSRSGTPPRPQHF.

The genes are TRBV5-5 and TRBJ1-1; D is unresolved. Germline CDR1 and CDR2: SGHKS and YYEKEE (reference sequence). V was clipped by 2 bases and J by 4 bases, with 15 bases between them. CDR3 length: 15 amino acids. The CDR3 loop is CASSLVEGPGTEAFF. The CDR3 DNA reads TGTGCCAGCAGCTTAGTTGAGGGCCCCGGCACTGAAGCTTTCTTT.

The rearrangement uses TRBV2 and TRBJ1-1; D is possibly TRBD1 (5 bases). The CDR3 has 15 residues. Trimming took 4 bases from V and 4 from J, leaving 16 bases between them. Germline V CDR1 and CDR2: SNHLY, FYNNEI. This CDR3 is CASSASQAAVTEAFF. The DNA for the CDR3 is TGTGCCAGCAGTGCCTCACAGGCGGCGGTCACTGAAGCTTTCTTT.

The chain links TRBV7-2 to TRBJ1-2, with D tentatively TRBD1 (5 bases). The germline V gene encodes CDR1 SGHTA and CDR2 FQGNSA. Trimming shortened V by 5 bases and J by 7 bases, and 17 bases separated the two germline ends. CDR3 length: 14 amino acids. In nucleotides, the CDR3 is TGTGCCAGCAGCCGGGACTCTGGCAGTGGTGGCTACACCTTC. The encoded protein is CASSRDSGSGGYTF.

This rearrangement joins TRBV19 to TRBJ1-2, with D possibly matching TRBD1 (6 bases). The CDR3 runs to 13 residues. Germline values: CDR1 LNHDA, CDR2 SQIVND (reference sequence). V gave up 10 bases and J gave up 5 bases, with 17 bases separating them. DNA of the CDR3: TGTGCCACCTCACAGGGAATCGGATATGGCTACACCTTC. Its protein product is CATSQGIGYGYTF.

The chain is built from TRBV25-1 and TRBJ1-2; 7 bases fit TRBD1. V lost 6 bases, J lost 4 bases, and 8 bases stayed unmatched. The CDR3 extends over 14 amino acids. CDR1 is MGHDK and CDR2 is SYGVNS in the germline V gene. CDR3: CASRSGAGGYGYTF. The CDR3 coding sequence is TGTGCCAGCAGGTCGGGAGCAGGGGGCTATGGCTACACCTTC.

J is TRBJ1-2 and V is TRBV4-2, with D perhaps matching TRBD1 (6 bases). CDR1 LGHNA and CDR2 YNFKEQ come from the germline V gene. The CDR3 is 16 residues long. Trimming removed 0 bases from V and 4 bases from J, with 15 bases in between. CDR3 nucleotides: TGTGCCAGCAGCCAAGATCCGGTTCAAGGGGGCTATGGCTACACCTTC. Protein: CASSQDPVQGGYGYTF.

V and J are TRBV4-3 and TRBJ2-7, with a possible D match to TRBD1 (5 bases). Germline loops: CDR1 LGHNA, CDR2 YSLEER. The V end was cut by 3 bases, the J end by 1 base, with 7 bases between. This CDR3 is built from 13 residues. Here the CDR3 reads CASSQRQSYEQYF. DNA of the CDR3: TGCGCCAGCAGCCAGAGACAGTCCTACGAGCAGTACTTC.